This T cell receptor beta chain was sequenced during a study of shared clonotypes between healthy human individuals (dated by TCRdb to about 2020). As for the study more broadly: The cohort comprised a couple of women and a few men aged 18 to 49 years. Per donor, leukapheresis produced somewhere between about 0.85 and 8.9 billion PBMCs. For each donor, CD4 naive and CD4 memory were each given three plates, CD8 naive was given two plates, and CD8 memory was given one plate. To estimate repertoire size and how much clonotypes are shared between individuals, the study performed deep sequencing of blood TCR repertoires from roughly five healthy adults. To increase sequencing depth and limit assay-specific biases, TCR repertoire library preparation and sequencing were carried out by different laboratories using diverse techniques.

The research as a whole found: Estimated clonotype richness was generally larger for naive than for memory subsets. Clonotypes shared by all four sorted-subset donors showed higher generation probabilities than non-shared clonotypes. Based on pairwise subsampling, the degree of clonotype sharing among donors was expected to be affected by sequencing depth. When a few donors were compared, the shared fraction of clonotypes was roughly 5% for naive CD4, 3.5% to 4% for naive CD8, more than 2% for memory CD4, and 0.35% to 0.4% for memory CD8. Incomplete sequencing was indicated by rarefaction of sorted-subset datasets, despite the large sequencing depth. Sampling was restricted to blood, and TCR repertoires in tissues likely differ from the TCR repertoires found in blood. Because the study included only a small number of donors, the genetic and exposure-history diversity represented was limited.

Using the deep immunoSEQ assay, TCR CDR3 regions were amplified from genomic DNA by multiplex PCR. For each cell subset, the extracted genomic DNA was distributed evenly across all wells of several immunoSEQ 96-well plates, and each plate served as one replicate. For sorted subsets, 200 ng of genomic DNA, equivalent to tens of thousands of T cell genomes, went into each replicate PCR. Purified libraries were quantified with a Qubit 3.0 fluorometer, sized on a Bioanalyzer 2100, and re-quantified with the KAPA Library Quantification kit. Every immunoSEQ 96-well plate was sequenced on a separate single-read 150-cycle Illumina NextSeq 550 flow cell. Concerning the study's data processing: The immunoSEQ output contained only junctional sequences without quality scores, so filtering could not match that applied to full-length reads. To assign V/J genes and CDR3, sequences were annotated using PyIR, a Python wrapper for IgBLAST v1.9, with IMGT germline references. Reads were removed for weak V/J assignments (E-value above 1e-6), missing CDR3, stop codons, out-of-frame junctions, or ambiguous translated residues. V3J clonotypes were defined by identical inferred V gene, J gene, and CDR3 amino acid sequence. The percentage overlap between two repertoires was calculated by dividing the number of shared unique clonotypes by the size of the smaller repertoire. RTK rarefaction, the Chao1 estimator, and Recon v2.1 estimates of unobserved clonotypes were used to assess repertoire richness. Generation probabilities for all TCRbeta clonotypes obtained by the gDNA method from four donors were computed using OLGA. TCRdb provides this immuneACCESS table in a form limited to in-frame rearrangements. Some clones are lacking; in checked studies, under half of them reflect an unresolved V gene, and why the rest are absent is not known. From that table come the V and J calls and clone size; the DNA was used to work out D and trimming. Across this sample there are about 1.1 million clones, with 75% to 80% seen only once. The ten largest clones add up to under 0.6% of the sample.

Concerning this clone itself: Its antigen is not yet known. Qualities for individual bases were not recorded, and no much larger clone is one base off.

The CDR3 sequence holds 13 residues, the cysteine and phenylalanine included. Only the CDR3 portion is preserved as DNA: 39 bases, with reading frame beginning at the first base. The V end loses 6 bases and the J end loses 5 bases, and a stretch of 13 bases separates them. In the germline V gene, CDR1 corresponds to MNHEY and CDR2 to SVGAGI. The donors were healthy, HIV-negative adults with no recently reported acute infections or vaccinations. Every donor was a Caucasian adult living in Nashville, Tennessee, USA. CD4+ T cells were enriched by magnetic negative selection, after which naive cells were positively selected on CD45RA and the negative fraction was taken as the memory subset. After blood collection by leukapheresis, PBMCs were isolated using Ficoll-Histopaque density gradient centrifugation and then cryopreserved in the vapor phase of liquid nitrogen. Analytical flow cytometry was used to check the purity and quantity of each magnetically sorted T cell population. Genomic DNA was isolated from every sorted fraction and measured by UV absorbance on a Nanodrop 2000c.

The sequencing input was memory CD4+ T cells from PBMCs. Sample cell subset or site, as interpreted from the label and publication: CD45RA-negative fraction. In this chain, TRBV6-5 is recombined with TRBJ2-5; tentative D gene TRBD2, with 6 bases matching. The sequence was obtained from a young man in good health. Some clones in this sample may be carry-over from other donors' samples. The DNA sequence follows: TGTGCCAGCAGCGACGGAGGGCGGGAGACCCAGTACTTC. The encoded protein is CASSDGGRETQYF.